These 26 T cell receptor beta chains came from one sample sequenced in a study of shared clonotypes between healthy human individuals. Produced via immunoSEQ multiplex PCR; TCRdb's table is partial and in-frame only. There are some 700,000 clones in the sample; roughly 87% occur only once, and 30% to 40% lies in the top ten. Sequencing was carried out using memory CD8+ T cells from PBMCs. The subset here: CD45RO+ cells pooled with CCR7-negative TemRA cells. All receptors come from a man between 18 and 29 years old in good health. Some clones in this sample may be carry-over from other donors' samples.

V gene TRBV23-1 combines with J gene TRBJ2-6; TRBD1 agrees at 8 bases. TRBV23-1 falls under the ORF class, with uncertain function. J was trimmed by 0 bases and V by 5 bases; bases with no gene match: 15. The CDR3 is 20 amino acids. The CDR3 protein is CASSRTGIEVPSSGANVLTF. In DNA, the CDR3 is TGCGCCAGCAGTAGGACAGGGATTGAGGTCCCCAGCTCTGGGGCCAACGTCCTGACTTTC.

The rearrangement uses TRBV16 and TRBJ2-7; maybe TRBD2 (6 bases). The V and J ends lost 1 base and 6 bases respectively, with 7 bases between them. The CDR3 has 12 residues. The germline V gene has CDR1 KGHSY and CDR2 FQNENV. The CDR3 sequence: CASSQFGGEQYF. CDR3 coding DNA: TGTGCCAGCAGCCAATTCGGGGGCGAGCAGTACTTC.

In DNA form, the CDR3 reads TGTGCCAGCAGCTCGGACATAAACACTGAAGCTTTCTTT. Translation gives CASSSDINTEAFF. J is TRBJ1-1 and V is TRBV7-3; D is possibly TRBD1 (5 bases). Germline V gives CDR1 SGHTA, CDR2 FQGTGA. The CDR3 is made up of 13 amino acids. V lost 4 bases, J lost 2 bases, and 8 bases lay in between.

The V gene is TRBV9, the J gene TRBJ2-1, with 11 bases aligning to TRBD2. J gave up 3 bases and V 2 bases, and 25 bases lay outside the gene matches. The CDR3 totals 23 residues. CDR1 is SGDLS, CDR2 YYNGEE, per germline. In DNA, the CDR3 is TGTGCCAGCAGCGTTACCGGGACAGGAACTGAACCGGGACTAGCGGAAATCTACAATGAGCAGTTCTTC. Translated, it gives CASSVTGTGTEPGLAEIYNEQFF.

The CDR3 nucleotides are TGTGCCAGCAGTTTACCTGGACAACAGCCCCAGCATTTT. It is translated as CASSLPGQQPQHF. The V and J genes are TRBV28 and TRBJ1-5, with D perhaps matching TRBD1 (5 bases). The V gene's germline CDR1 is MDHEN and CDR2 SYDVKM. V shed 2 bases and J shed 7 bases, with 9 bases lying between them. CDR3 length: 13 amino acids. The full variable domain, rest sourced from reference TRBV28 and TRBJ1-5, is DVKVTQSSRYLVKRTGEKVFLECVQDMDHENMFWYRQDPGLGLRLIYFSYDVKMKEKGDIPEGYSVSREKKERFSLILESASTNQTSMYLCASSLPGQQPQHFGDGTRLSIL.

The chain couples TRBV14 to TRBJ2-5, with a tentative D call TRBD1 (5 bases). Germline V gives CDR1 SGHDN, CDR2 FVKESK. This CDR3 comprises 14 residues. V was cut by 8 bases and J by 5 bases, with 18 bases left in between. Here the CDR3 reads CASQGHTNGETQYF. CDR3 sequence (DNA): TGTGCCAGCCAGGGTCATACAAACGGCGAGACCCAGTACTTC.

The chain combines TRBV4-1 with TRBJ2-7; D perhaps matches TRBD2 (7 bases). V was shortened by 0 bases and J by 2 bases, with 23 bases between the two germline ends. This CDR3 comprises 19 residues. Looked up from germline, CDR1 is MGHRA and CDR2 is YSYEKL. CDR3 protein: CASSQEEGIRGALPYEQYF. The DNA for the CDR3 is TGCGCCAGCAGCCAAGAGGAAGGAATCCGGGGGGCGCTTCCCTACGAGCAGTACTTC.

The rearrangement joins TRBV27 to TRBJ2-7; perhaps TRBD2 as D (6 bases). Germline lookup yields CDR1 MNHEY and CDR2 SMNVEV (reference sequence). The CDR3 covers 16 residues. V shed 4 bases and J shed 0 bases, with 16 bases lying between them. In DNA, the CDR3 is TGTGCCAGCAGTTCCACTAGCAGGCGGGTCTCCTACGAGCAGTACTTC. Translated, it gives CASSSTSRRVSYEQYF.

The V call is TRBV27, the J call TRBJ2-1; D unclear. This CDR3 has 15 amino acids. Trimming removed 3 bases from V and 7 bases from J, with 16 bases in between. Germline CDR1 is MNHEY and CDR2 is SMNVEV (reference sequence). The CDR3 protein is CASSFAPFPWNEQFF. For the CDR3, the DNA is TGTGCCAGCAGTTTCGCCCCCTTCCCGTGGAATGAGCAGTTCTTC.

The V call is TRBV7-9, the J call TRBJ2-6; D is undetermined. CDR1 is SEHNR, CDR2 FQNEAQ, per germline (reference sequence). The CDR3 runs 18 residues. V dropped 0 bases and J dropped 2 bases, with 14 bases sitting between them. The CDR3 nucleotides are TGTGCCAGCAGCTTAGCGCGTCAGGCGTTGACTGGGGCCAACGTCCTGACTTTC. Residues: CASSLARQALTGANVLTF.

This clone was seen a single time. The V gene is TRBV7-9, the J gene TRBJ2-1; the match to TRBD2 covers 7 bases. J was trimmed by 8 bases and V by 4 bases; bases with no gene match: 8. The germline V gene encodes CDR1 SEHNR and CDR2 FQNEAQ (reference sequence). The CDR3 covers 14 residues. The CDR3 protein is CASSSGGSFDEQFF. Here the CDR3 DNA reads TGTGCCAGCAGCTCGGGCGGGAGTTTTGATGAGCAGTTCTTC.

The V and J genes are TRBV11-2 and TRBJ2-7; TRBD2 might be the D (5 bases). Germline V gene lookup returns CDR1 SGHAT and CDR2 FQNNGV. CDR3 length: 15 amino acids. V gave up 1 base and J gave up 2 bases, with 12 bases separating them. CDR3 DNA sequence: TGTGCCAGCAGCTTAGGTAGAGGGAAAACCTACGAGCAGTACTTC. Translated, it gives CASSLGRGKTYEQYF.

The V and J genes are TRBV18 and TRBJ2-7; D is perhaps TRBD1 (6 bases). The CDR3 loop spans 15 amino acids. The germline CDR1 and CDR2 sequences are KGHSH and LQKENI. The V gene lost 6 bases and the J gene lost 2 bases, with 17 bases spanning the gap. CDR3 coding DNA: TGTGCCAGCTCCCCGTCCTGGACAGAGACCTACGAGCAGTACTTC. Protein product: CASSPSWTETYEQYF.

The genes are TRBV19 and TRBJ1-5; 10 nucleotides match TRBD1. V was clipped by 3 bases and J by 5 bases; unmatched bases: 10. CDR3 size: 17 residues. Germline V gene data show CDR1 as LNHDA and CDR2 as SQIVND (reference sequence). For the CDR3, the DNA is TGTGCCAGTAGTATTGAGATAGGGGACAGGGGCTATCAGCCCCAGCATTTT. Encoded protein: CASSIEIGDRGYQPQHF.

The V and J genes are TRBV25-1 and TRBJ2-1; unclear D gene. Between the trimmed V and J ends, which lost 1 base and 15 bases, there was a span of 10 bases. Germline V gene lookup returns CDR1 MGHDK and CDR2 SYGVNS. This CDR3 region has 11 residues. CDR3 coding DNA: TGTGCCAGCAGTGAATCCCAAAAGAGGTTCTTC. Amino acids: CASSESQKRFF.

This chain connects TRBV4-3 to TRBJ2-7, with 10 bases that match TRBD2. Looked up from germline, CDR1 is LGHNA and CDR2 is YSLEER. After removal of 4 bases from V and 6 bases from J, the junction contained 3 bases not matched to a gene. CDR3 length equals 13 residues. The CDR3 sequence: CASSPGTSVEQYF. The CDR3 DNA reads TGCGCCAGCAGCCCGGGGACTAGCGTCGAGCAGTACTTC.

This clone has a single count. The chain links TRBV18 to TRBJ2-4; tentatively, D is TRBD1 (6 bases). This CDR3 contains 17 residues. Trimming took off 3 bases at V and 0 bases at J, with 15 bases between the two ends. The germline gives CDR1 KGHSH, CDR2 LQKENI. The DNA for the CDR3 is TGTGCCAGCTCACCTCCAGGGGCCGCACTAGCCAAAAACATTCAGTACTTC. This gives the protein CASSPPGAALAKNIQYF. The full variable domain, rest sourced from reference TRBV18 and TRBJ2-4, is NAGVMQNPRHLVRRRGQEARLRCSPMKGHSHVYWYRQLPEEGLKFMVYLQKENIIDESGMPKERFSAEFPKEGPSILRIQQVVRGDSAAYFCASSPPGAALAKNIQYFGAGTRLSVL.

This chain joins TRBV6-4 and TRBJ1-5; tentatively, D is TRBD1 (6 bases). The ends were cut back, 2 bases at V and 6 bases at J, with 23 bases in the middle. CDR1 MRHNA and CDR2 SNTAGT come from the germline V gene. The CDR3 contains 18 residues. The CDR3 nucleotides read TGTGCCAGCAGTGACGAGGCGGACAGCACCAGCCCCGGTCAGCCCCAGCATTTT. Residues: CASSDEADSTSPGQPQHF.

The chain combines TRBV7-9 with TRBJ2-5; 10 bases fit TRBD1. CDR1 is SEHNR and CDR2 is FQNEAQ in the germline V gene (reference sequence). With 5 bases clipped from V and 4 bases from J, the junction kept 4 bases outside the gene matches. The CDR3 contains 14 residues. CDR3 nucleotide sequence: TGTGCCAGCAGCGGGTGGACAGGGGGAGAGACCCAGTACTTC. This translates into CASSGWTGGETQYF.

The V call is TRBV12-2, the J call TRBJ2-7; the D segment call TRBD1 is taken from the table without a DNA check. TRBV12-2 is recorded as a pseudogene. CDR3 length: 16 residues. CDR3 in amino acids: CASRLAQETDRDEQYF. Written as DNA, the CDR3 is TGTGCAAGTCGCTTAGCCCAAGAAACAGACAGGGACGAGCAGTACTTC.

The V and J genes are TRBV7-8 and TRBJ2-2; unclear D gene. The germline gives CDR1 SGHVS, CDR2 FQNEAQ. The CDR3 totals 13 residues. Deletions cut 5 bases from V and 2 bases from J, with 6 bases between. This CDR3 is CASSLLNTGELFF. The CDR3 bases are TGTGCCAGCAGCCTACTCAACACCGGGGAGCTGTTTTTT.

This clone has just one count. The chain is built from TRBV7-9 and TRBJ1-4; D may be TRBD1 (6 bases). V was trimmed by 6 bases and J by 0 bases, leaving 14 bases between them. From germline, CDR1 is SEHNR and CDR2 FQNEAQ (reference sequence). This CDR3 has 16 amino acids. CDR3 sequence reads: CASSPRTDSTNEKLFF. In DNA, the CDR3 is TGTGCCAGCAGTCCCAGGACAGACTCAACTAATGAAAAACTGTTTTTT.

The chain carries TRBV15 and TRBJ2-4; D gene ambiguous. Germline V lookup: CDR1 LNHNV, CDR2 YYDKDF (reference sequence). The CDR3 is made up of 16 amino acids. With 3 bases removed from V and 1 base from J, the gap between germline ends came to 13 bases. The DNA for the CDR3 is TGTGCCACCAGCAGGGGCCAGTTAGGGGCCAAAAACATTCAGTACTTC. Encoded protein: CATSRGQLGAKNIQYF.

This chain joins TRBV11-2 and TRBJ2-7; D perhaps matches TRBD2 (6 bases). Germline assignment: CDR1 SGHAT and CDR2 FQNNGV. With 5 bases removed from V and 9 bases from J, the gap between germline ends came to 14 bases. The CDR3 consists of 12 residues. In DNA, the CDR3 is TGTGCCAGCAGCCGGACTACCTCGGGGCAGTACTTC. Protein product: CASSRTTSGQYF.

The V call is TRBV7-9, the J call TRBJ1-3; D not certain. Per the germline V gene, CDR1 is SEHNR and CDR2 is FQNEAQ (reference sequence). V lost 5 bases and J lost 1, with 15 bases in between. This CDR3 has 16 amino acids. The CDR3 loop reads CASSPKVSDSGNTIYF. DNA of the CDR3: TGTGCCAGCAGCCCTAAAGTGTCAGATTCTGGAAACACCATATATTTT. Combining the CDR3 with reference TRBV7-9 and TRBJ1-3 gives the whole variable domain DTGVSQNPRHKITKRGQNVTFRCDPISEHNRLYWYRQTLGQGPEFLTYFQNEAQLEKSRLLSDRFSAERPKGSFSTLEIQRTEQGDSAMYLCASSPKVSDSGNTIYFGEGSWLTVV.

The CDR3 spells CASSSASYEQFF. In nucleotides, the CDR3 is TGTGCCAGCAGCTCGGCTTCGTACGAGCAGTTCTTC. V gene TRBV7-3 combines with J gene TRBJ2-1; no clear D gene. CDR1 SGHTA and CDR2 FQGTGA come from the germline V gene. Trimming cost V 4 bases and J 10 bases, with 11 bases left between them. There are 12 residues in the CDR3. Supplemented by reference TRBV7-3 and TRBJ2-1, the full variable domain reads GAGVSQTPSNKVTEKGKYVELRCDPISGHTALYWYRQSLGQGPEFLIYFQGTGAADDSGLPNDRFFAVRPEGSVSTLKIQRTERGDSAVYLCASSSASYEQFFGPGTRLTVL.